The 19 T cell receptor beta chains reported below all come from one sample, sequenced in a study of T cells after yellow fever vaccination. TCRdb used MiXCR to reprocess the 5' RACE reads, holding one entry per CDR3 protein. The repertoire has roughly 260,000 distinct CDR3 sequences, 13% of them found once; the top ten carry around 0.49%. Sequenced here: CD4+ T cells sorted from PBMCs, sampled 45 days after the yellow fever booster vaccination. The origin of the receptors is a man aged 25-40 years who received the YFV17D yellow fever vaccine.

This clonotype came up a few times. This chain uses TRBV20-1 with TRBJ2-7, with 10 bases that match TRBD2. The CDR3 is 15 amino acids. V trimming: 0 bases; J trimming: 5 bases; junction bases outside the gene matches: 7. Germline V CDR1 and CDR2: DFQATT, SNEGSKA (reference sequence). In DNA form, the CDR3 reads TGCAGTGCTAGAGATTCAAGCGGGAGGGCCGACGAGCAGTACTTC. This translates into CSARDSSGRADEQYF.

The chain uses TRBV20-1 and TRBJ2-7, with a weak D call TRBD2 (5 bases). Trimming pared 4 bases from V and 1 base from J, leaving 8 bases between. This CDR3 is 12 amino acids long. In germline, CDR1 is DFQATT, CDR2 SNEGSKA (reference sequence). CDR3 loop: CSAIGNSYEQYF. As DNA, the CDR3 is TGCAGTGCTATCGGGAATTCCTACGAGCAGTACTTC.

V usage is TRBV4-3 and J usage is TRBJ2-5; possibly TRBD2 for D (6 bases). Per germline, CDR1 LGHNA and CDR2 YSLEER. V was trimmed by 0 bases and J by 5 bases, leaving 13 bases between them. The CDR3 has 15 amino acids. The CDR3 sequence: CASSQDRGATETQYF. DNA of the CDR3: TGCGCCAGCAGCCAAGATCGCGGGGCTACGGAGACCCAGTACTTC.

This clonotype appeared a few times. The chain employs TRBV20-1 and TRBJ2-1; no clear D. Germline V gene lookup returns CDR1 DFQATT and CDR2 SNEGSKA (reference sequence). This CDR3 comprises 16 residues. Trimming removed 0 bases from V and 4 bases from J, with 16 bases in between. This CDR3 is CSARDGAIFSYNEQFF. The CDR3 nucleotides read TGCAGTGCTAGAGATGGTGCAATCTTTTCTTACAATGAGCAGTTCTTC.

This clonotype was seen a few times. The J gene is TRBJ2-7, the V gene TRBV6-1; D is unclear. The germline V and J ends were trimmed by 4 bases and 2 bases, with 15 bases remaining between them. The CDR3 is 15 residues long. The V gene's germline CDR1 is MNHNS and CDR2 SASEGT. The CDR3 sequence is CASSVGPMTTYEQYF. For the CDR3, the DNA is TGTGCCAGCAGTGTGGGCCCGATGACAACCTACGAGCAGTACTTC.

The genes are TRBV7-2 and TRBJ2-3, with 8 bases fitting TRBD2. The V gene end was trimmed by 1 base and the J gene end by 7 bases; junction bases not matched to a gene: 13. The CDR3 loop spans 17 amino acids. Per the germline V gene, CDR1 is SGHTA and CDR2 is FQGNSA. Written as DNA, the CDR3 is TGTGCCAGCAGCTTAGTGGGGGCGGGAGGAATGCGAAATACGCAGTATTTT. Translation gives CASSLVGAGGMRNTQYF.

The sample holds a few counts of this clonotype. The CDR3 loop reads CASSSPGAGKRGGQFF. CDR3 DNA sequence: TGTGCCAGCAGTTCCCCCGGGGCTGGAAAAAGGGGGGGGCAGTTCTTC. V is TRBV6-5 and J is TRBJ2-1; TRBD2 might be the D (7 bases). This CDR3 has 16 amino acids. Germline V gene data show CDR1 as MNHEY and CDR2 as SVGAGI. Trimming removed 4 bases at V and 12 bases at J, with 25 bases between.

The chain employs TRBV14 and TRBJ2-7; possibly TRBD1 or TRBD2 for D (5 bases each). The CDR3 covers 15 residues. CDR1 SGHDN and CDR2 FVKESK come from the germline V gene. V dropped 4 bases and J dropped 2 bases, with 15 bases sitting between them. The CDR3 spells CASSPYAGSPYEQYF. Written as DNA, the CDR3 is TGTGCCAGCAGCCCTTACGCAGGGAGTCCCTACGAGCAGTACTTC.

V and J are TRBV20-1 and TRBJ2-5; 7 nucleotides agree with TRBD2. CDR1 is DFQATT, CDR2 SNEGSKA, per germline (reference sequence). The J segment lost 7 bases and the V segment lost 0 bases, leaving 8 bases of the junction unmatched. The CDR3 contains 14 residues. Written as DNA, the CDR3 is TGCAGTGCTAGAGATCTTGGGGGGGTGAGGACCCAGTACTTC. Translated, it gives CSARDLGGVRTQYF.

This clonotype was detected only a few times. The chain combines TRBV12-3 or TRBV12-4 with TRBJ2-6, with TRBD1 as a possible D gene (5 bases). The CDR3 extends over 17 amino acids. V was cut by 2 bases and J by 0 bases, with 11 bases left in between. The CDR3 reads CASSLRQGPSGANVLTF. CDR3 bases: TGTGCCAGCAGTTTAAGGCAGGGCCCCTCTGGGGCCAACGTCCTGACTTTC.

This clonotype was detected only a few times. V usage is TRBV6-2 or TRBV6-3 and J usage is TRBJ2-2; 12 nucleotides agree with TRBD2. Germline CDR1 and CDR2: MNHEY and SVGEGT. J was trimmed by 5 bases and V by 6 bases; bases with no gene match: 10. This CDR3 contains 17 residues. The DNA for the CDR3 is TGTGCCAGCAGCCTTTCGACTAGCGGGAGCCCTACCGGGGAGCTGTTTTTT. Protein sequence: CASSLSTSGSPTGELFF.

This chain connects TRBV5-1 to TRBJ2-7; 11 bases are shared with TRBD1. V lost 6 bases to trimming and J lost 5 bases; unmatched junction nucleotides: 10. This CDR3 comprises 15 residues. Germline V gives CDR1 SGHRS, CDR2 YFSETQ. The CDR3 bases are TGCGCCAGCATCACCGCGGGACAGGGGGGGCACGAGCAGTACTTC. This codes for CASITAGQGGHEQYF.

The chain links TRBV7-9 to TRBJ2-7, with D perhaps matching TRBD1 (5 bases). The CDR3 covers 13 residues. The V gene's germline CDR1 is SEHNR and CDR2 FQNEAQ (reference sequence). Trimming shortened V by 3 bases and J by 2 bases, and 8 bases separated the two germline ends. CDR3 loop: CASSFSGTYEQYF. In nucleotides, the CDR3 is TGTGCCAGCAGCTTTTCAGGGACCTACGAGCAGTACTTC.

There are many counts of this clonotype. This rearrangement joins TRBV6-1 to TRBJ2-1; D not resolved. There are 13 residues in the CDR3. Trimming removed 6 bases from V and 0 bases from J, with 6 bases in between. The germline V gene has CDR1 MNHNS and CDR2 SASEGT. CDR3 amino acids: CASRWGSYNEQFF. The DNA for the CDR3 is TGTGCCAGCAGATGGGGCTCCTACAATGAGCAGTTCTTC.

V is TRBV7-9 and J is TRBJ2-3; unclear D gene. This CDR3 region has 14 residues. Germline V CDR1 and CDR2: SEHNR, FQNEAQ (reference sequence). V lost 5 bases and J 0 bases, leaving 9 bases between the germline ends. This CDR3 reads CASSPYGSTDTQYF. CDR3 nucleotide sequence: TGTGCCAGCAGCCCCTATGGAAGCACAGATACGCAGTATTTT.

This clonotype was detected a few times. The rearrangement uses TRBV5-1 and TRBJ2-3, with D unresolved. Germline V gives CDR1 SGHRS, CDR2 YFSETQ. The CDR3 length is 17 residues. Trimming removed 1 base at V and 2 bases at J, with 17 bases between. This CDR3 is CASSLLLGRMATDTQYF. CDR3 in DNA: TGCGCCAGCAGCTTGTTGTTAGGCCGGATGGCCACAGATACGCAGTATTTT.

The V call is TRBV20-1, the J call TRBJ2-7, with 9 bases matching TRBD2. CDR3 length: 15 residues. Germline values: CDR1 DFQATT, CDR2 SNEGSKA (reference sequence). V lost 3 bases and J lost 3; bases outside the gene matches: 9. The CDR3 DNA reads TGCAGTGCTAGTACCGCTAGCGGGACCAACTACGAGCAGTACTTC. Its protein is CSASTASGTNYEQYF.

This clonotype turned up a few times. The rearrangement links TRBV10-3 to TRBJ2-5; possibly TRBD2 for D (6 bases). Trimming took off 5 bases at V and 0 bases at J, with 10 bases between the two ends. The CDR3 sequence is 14 residues long. CDR1 and CDR2 (germline): ENHRY, SYGVKD. The CDR3 protein is CAISKSSDQETQYF. DNA for the CDR3: TGTGCCATCAGTAAATCTAGCGACCAAGAGACCCAGTACTTC.

The rearrangement uses TRBV10-3 and TRBJ2-7, with 7 positions matching TRBD1. Germline CDR1 reads ENHRY; CDR2 reads SYGVKD. Trimming took 0 bases from V and 1 from J; bases not matched to a gene: 3. The CDR3 runs to 15 residues. In DNA, the CDR3 is TGTGCCATCAGTGAGTCGAACAGGGGTTCCTACGAGCAGTACTTC. This encodes CAISESNRGSYEQYF.